The 19 T cell receptor beta chains listed next were all sequenced from one sample in a study of blood T cell repertoires in COVID-19. The protocol was immunoSEQ multiplex PCR, while the TCRdb copy is restricted to in-frame clones and leaves out a portion. The table has 200,000 to 300,000 clones, nearly 90% seen once. The specimen sequenced was peripheral blood. These receptors all stem from a man aged 18 to 29 with active or convalescent COVID-19.

The V call is TRBV19, the J call TRBJ2-7, with no clear D. The CDR3 is 14 residues long. Germline-derived CDR1 and CDR2 are LNHDA and SQIVND (reference sequence). V lost 3 bases and J 0 bases, leaving 9 bases between the germline ends. The CDR3 reads CASSIGSLSYEQYF. DNA of the CDR3: TGTGCCAGTAGTATCGGGTCCCTCTCCTACGAGCAGTACTTC. The whole variable domain, filled in from reference TRBV19 and TRBJ2-7, reads DGGITQSPKYLFRKEGQNVTLSCEQNLNHDAMYWYRQDPGQGLRLIYYSQIVNDFQKGDIAEGYSVSREKKESFPLTVTSAQKNPTAFYLCASSIGSLSYEQYFGPGTRLTVT.

The chain carries TRBV11-2 and TRBJ1-6; D not resolved. The CDR3 length is 14 residues. Trimming took off 3 bases at V and 8 bases at J, with 11 bases between the two ends. Looked up from germline, CDR1 is SGHAT and CDR2 is FQNNGV. The CDR3: CASSFSAIYSPLHF. For the CDR3, the DNA is TGTGCCAGCAGCTTTTCCGCGATATATTCACCCCTCCACTTT.

The chain employs TRBV5-6 and TRBJ2-5; 7 nucleotides match TRBD2. CDR1 SGHDT and CDR2 YYEEEE come from the germline V gene. The CDR3 covers 14 residues. The trim removed 0 bases at V and 4 bases at J, leaving 3 bases unmatched. The chain's CDR3 is CASSLAVAGETQYF. The CDR3 DNA follows: TGTGCCAGCAGCTTGGCGGTAGCGGGAGAGACCCAGTACTTC.

The chain uses TRBV11-2 and TRBJ2-1; D is perhaps TRBD1 (5 bases). Trimming pared 1 base from V and 12 bases from J, leaving 16 bases between. Germline V gene data show CDR1 as SGHAT and CDR2 as FQNNGV. CDR3 length equals 14 residues. CDR3 residues: CASSLVGAPGGQFF. CDR3 in DNA: TGTGCCAGCAGCTTAGTAGGGGCCCCGGGTGGGCAGTTCTTC.

V usage is TRBV24-1 and J usage is TRBJ2-3, with 8 bases lining up with TRBD1. Germline V gene lookup returns CDR1 KGHDR and CDR2 SFDVKD. The CDR3 has 15 amino acids. V lost 3 bases to trimming and J lost 1 base; unmatched junction nucleotides: 2. The CDR3 nucleotides read TGTGCCACCAGTGATCCGGGACAGGGCACAGATACGCAGTATTTT. Translated: CATSDPGQGTDTQYF.

V gene TRBV30 combines with J gene TRBJ2-1, with TRBD1 matching 10 bases. V was pared by 7 bases and J by 9 bases, with 9 bases of the junction left unmatched. CDR3 length: 13 amino acids. The germline CDR1 and CDR2 sequences are GTSNPN and SVGIG (reference sequence). CDR3 protein: CAFGQGGLGEQFF. CDR3 DNA: TGTGCCTTTGGACAGGGGGGACTTGGTGAGCAGTTCTTC.

V usage is TRBV7-9 and J usage is TRBJ2-2; tentatively, D is TRBD2 (7 bases). V lost 1 base and J 0 bases, leaving 12 bases between the germline ends. This CDR3 is 17 amino acids long. Germline lookup yields CDR1 SEHNR and CDR2 FQNEAQ (reference sequence). CDR3 protein: CASSLVLRGPNTGELFF. The DNA for the CDR3 is TGTGCCAGCAGCTTAGTATTGCGGGGGCCGAACACCGGGGAGCTGTTTTTT.

V is TRBV28 and J is TRBJ2-5; 9 bases are a match to TRBD2. The CDR3 has 15 residues. Unmatched junction bases numbered 6, after V lost 5 bases and J lost 2 bases. Germline CDR1 MDHEN, CDR2 SYDVKM. CDR3 sequence: CASSRLLAGQETQYF. CDR3 bases: TGTGCCAGCAGTCGTCTACTAGCGGGTCAAGAGACCCAGTACTTC.

The chain joins TRBV25-1 to TRBJ2-7; 9 bases are a match to TRBD1. Germline CDR1 is MGHDK and CDR2 is SYGVNS. Germline trimming cut 4 bases from V and 6 bases from J; bases unmatched to any gene: 10. The CDR3 spans 15 residues. This CDR3 is CASSAGTGITGEQYF. The CDR3 nucleotides are TGTGCCAGCAGTGCCGGGACAGGGATTACGGGCGAGCAGTACTTC.

CDR3 residues: CASWTGGSPLHF. The CDR3 DNA reads as TGTGCCAGCTGGACAGGGGGCTCACCCCTCCACTTT. V usage is TRBV6-5 and J usage is TRBJ1-6; 11 bases align to TRBD1. The ends lost 8 bases at V and 10 bases at J; junction bases unmatched: 1. The CDR3 length is 12 residues. Germline CDR1 reads MNHEY; CDR2 reads SVGAGI.

The chain is built from TRBV29-1 and TRBJ2-1; 11 bases match TRBD2. The CDR3 contains 15 residues. In germline, CDR1 is SQVTM, CDR2 ANQGSEA. Trimming took 6 bases from V and 7 from J; bases not matched to a gene: 11. The DNA for the CDR3 is TGCAGCGTCGCTGAACTAGCGGGAGTTCAAAATGAGCAGTTCTTC. This translates into CSVAELAGVQNEQFF.

The chain combines TRBV6-4 with TRBJ2-3, with TRBD2 matching over 7 bases. The CDR3 covers 14 residues. The V segment lost 1 base and the J segment 4 bases; nucleotides outside the gene matches: 2. Germline-derived CDR1 and CDR2 are MRHNA and SNTAGT. CDR3 coding DNA: TGTGCCAGCAGTGACTGGGGAGGGGCAGATACGCAGTATTTT. As protein: CASSDWGGADTQYF.

J is TRBJ1-1 and V is TRBV3-1 (or the pseudogene TRBV3-2); D gene ambiguous. This CDR3 spans 13 amino acids. Germline V CDR1 and CDR2: LGHDT, YNNKEL (reference sequence). V dropped 11 bases and J dropped 3 bases, with 16 bases sitting between them. As DNA, the CDR3 is TGTGCCGCACGGGTTGATAAGGACACTGAAGCTTTCTTT. Encoded protein: CAARVDKDTEAFF.

The V gene is TRBV5-4, the J gene TRBJ2-7, with D maybe TRBD1 (6 bases). V was shortened by 6 bases and J by 7 bases, with 17 bases between the two germline ends. CDR1 and CDR2 (germline): SGHNT, YYREEE (reference sequence). CDR3 length: 13 residues. This chain's CDR3 is CASTLPGVREQYF. The CDR3, as DNA: TGTGCCAGCACCCTACCAGGGGTGCGGGAGCAGTACTTC.

V and J are TRBV5-4 and TRBJ2-7; 8 bases align to TRBD2. The CDR3 spans 16 residues. J gave up 6 bases and V 3 bases, and 14 bases lay outside the gene matches. The germline gives CDR1 SGHNT, CDR2 YYREEE (reference sequence). The DNA for the CDR3 is TGTGCCAGCAGCTCCTCCAGCGGGAGAGTTGGACCCGAGCAGTACTTC. This gives the protein CASSSSSGRVGPEQYF.

The chain has TRBV29-1 and TRBJ1-3, with 7 bases fitting TRBD1. V was pared by 8 bases and J by 0 bases, with 10 bases of the junction left unmatched. This CDR3 spans 15 amino acids. Germline V gene data show CDR1 as SQVTM and CDR2 as ANQGSEA. The CDR3 region is CSTKGGPSSGNTIYF. CDR3 DNA sequence: TGCAGCACCAAAGGGGGCCCGAGCTCTGGAAACACCATATATTTT.

V gene TRBV19 combines with J gene TRBJ2-7; D might be TRBD1 (7 bases). This CDR3 comprises 15 residues. V gave up 5 bases and J gave up 2 bases, with 16 bases separating them. Germline V gene sequence: CDR1 LNHDA, CDR2 SQIVND (reference sequence). CDR3 nucleotide sequence: TGTGCCAGTAGTTATAGCGGACAGGCCACCTACGAGCAGTACTTC. The encoded protein is CASSYSGQATYEQYF.

V and J are TRBV19 and TRBJ1-1; D unresolved. Germline CDR1 and CDR2: LNHDA and SQIVND (reference sequence). The CDR3 is 14 amino acids. Deletions cut 0 bases from V and 5 bases from J, with 10 bases between. The CDR3: CASSIDHRDTEAFF. For the CDR3, the DNA is TGTGCCAGTAGTATAGATCATCGGGATACTGAAGCTTTCTTT.

V usage is TRBV11-2 and J usage is TRBJ2-7, with 7 bases matching TRBD2. The CDR3 loop spans 13 amino acids. V shed 8 bases and J 4 bases; nucleotides not matched to a gene: 8. Germline CDR1 is SGHAT and CDR2 is FQNNGV. DNA for the CDR3: TGTGCCAGCGGGGGAGGGCGCTGGTACGAGCAGTACTTC. Translated: CASGGGRWYEQYF.